This passage covers 25 T cell receptor beta chains from one sample sequenced in a study of blood T cells in healthy people across ages. Next came a second PCR, run for about 7 to 12 cycles, which used a sample-barcoded 5' primer along with a J-beta primer mix. TCRdb re-derived calls from the 5' RACE reads in MiXCR, one entry per CDR3 protein. The top ten clones hold approximately 10% of a sample with about 1.6 million distinct CDR3 sequences, roughly a third of them seen once. The source material was blood. Receptors originate from a woman aged 30 to 39 in good health.

The chain uses TRBV5-1 and TRBJ2-4; TRBD1 or TRBD2 may be the D gene (5 bases each). The CDR3 totals 14 residues. Trimming took 4 bases from V and 7 from J, leaving 15 bases between them. Germline lookup yields CDR1 SGHRS and CDR2 YFSETQ. This CDR3 reads CASSPGTTGNIQYF. For the CDR3, the DNA is TGCGCCAGCAGCCCCGGGACCACCGGGAACATTCAGTACTTC.

The chain carries TRBV5-4 and TRBJ2-1, with D uncertain. Trimming cost V 4 bases and J 1 base, with 18 bases left between them. This CDR3 region has 17 residues. The V gene's germline CDR1 is SGHNT and CDR2 YYREEE (reference sequence). The chain's CDR3 is CASSGLDVGLSYNEQFF. The CDR3 DNA reads TGTGCCAGCAGCGGCTTGGATGTGGGCCTGTCCTACAATGAGCAGTTCTTC.

This clonotype was counted only a few times. The genes are TRBV27 and TRBJ2-7, with TRBD1 matching 8 bases. The CDR3 runs to 16 residues. The J segment lost 2 bases and the V segment lost 5 bases, leaving 11 bases of the junction unmatched. Per the germline V gene, CDR1 is MNHEY and CDR2 is SMNVEV (reference sequence). For the CDR3, the DNA is TGTGCCAGCAGTCCCCGGGGCAGGGGGCCGGCCTACGAGCAGTACTTC. Translating gives CASSPRGRGPAYEQYF.

In this sample, this clonotype turned up once. The chain links TRBV2 to TRBJ1-4, with D tentatively TRBD1 (5 bases). This CDR3 spans 14 amino acids. The germline CDR1 and CDR2 sequences are SNHLY and FYNNEI. V was trimmed by 6 bases and J by 8 bases, leaving 16 bases between them. The CDR3 loop is CASRARRVGEKLFF. DNA of the CDR3: TGTGCCAGCAGGGCTCGCAGGGTCGGGGAAAAACTGTTTTTT.

This chain connects TRBV4-1 to TRBJ2-1; 8 bases align to TRBD2. With V trimmed by 3 bases and J by 7 bases, 5 bases remained unmatched. This CDR3 contains 14 residues. CDR1 is MGHRA, CDR2 YSYEKL, per germline. The DNA of the CDR3 is TGCGCCAGCAGCCAGGGACTAGTGACGAATGAGCAGTTCTTC. This sequence encodes CASSQGLVTNEQFF.

The chain links TRBV28 to TRBJ2-7; D unclear. In germline, CDR1 is MDHEN, CDR2 SYDVKM. V lost 6 bases to trimming and J lost 6 bases, with 15 bases between them. CDR3 size: 13 residues. Written as DNA, the CDR3 is TGTGCCAGCAGGTCCTCTGGAACTCTCGAGCAGTACTTC. It codes for CASRSSGTLEQYF.

The chain combines TRBV7-2 with TRBJ2-7; maybe TRBD2 (5 bases). Germline CDR1 and CDR2: SGHTA and FQGNSA. V was cut by 1 base and J by 0 bases, with 16 bases left in between. CDR3 length: 17 amino acids. The CDR3 spells CASSLVRLARSSYEQYF. The CDR3 DNA is TGTGCCAGCAGCTTAGTTCGGCTAGCTAGGAGCTCCTACGAGCAGTACTTC.

The gene calls are TRBV28 and TRBJ2-7; D uncertain. The ends were cut back, 7 bases at V and 5 bases at J, with 21 bases in the middle. The CDR3 contains 15 residues. Per the germline V gene, CDR1 is MDHEN and CDR2 is SYDVKM. The CDR3 bases are TGTGCCAGCACTTTGGGCCGCGAACTCCGCCACGAGCAGTACTTC. Its translation: CASTLGRELRHEQYF.

This clonotype was seen once. Germline and junction disagree at one end, which may indicate a read error. J is TRBJ1-1 and V is TRBV11-2; D not resolved. The CDR3 has 16 residues. Germline V gives CDR1 SGHAT, CDR2 FQNNGV. CDR3 nucleotide sequence: TGTGCCAGCAGCCTAAACACGGGGTTCCGAGGCACTGAGGCTTTCTTT. Its protein product is CASSLNTGFRGTEAFF.

This chain joins TRBV6-1 and TRBJ2-1, with D unresolved. Trimming took off 10 bases at V and 1 base at J, with 17 bases between the two ends. Germline lookup yields CDR1 MNHNS and CDR2 SASEGT. The length of the CDR3 is 15 residues. The CDR3 loop is CATTLGQPSYNEQFF. DNA for the CDR3: TGTGCCACCACACTCGGGCAGCCTTCCTACAATGAGCAGTTCTTC.

The chain has TRBV5-6 and TRBJ1-1; D unresolved. The CDR3 runs to 15 residues. Trimming pared 0 bases from V and 0 bases from J, leaving 9 bases between. CDR1 is SGHDT, CDR2 YYEEEE, per germline. The CDR3 reads CASSLVDRLNTEAFF. CDR3 DNA: TGTGCCAGCAGCTTGGTCGATAGGTTGAACACTGAAGCTTTCTTT.

The V call is TRBV12-3 or TRBV12-4, the J call TRBJ2-1; D possibly corresponds to TRBD2 (7 bases). The germline V and J ends were trimmed by 1 base and 12 bases, with 13 bases remaining between them. CDR3 length: 13 residues. CDR3 loop: CASSLEGGRAQFF. DNA for the CDR3: TGTGCCAGCAGTTTAGAGGGGGGGAGGGCGCAGTTCTTC.

This clonotype was counted only a few times. The chain links TRBV7-3 to TRBJ2-3; D may be TRBD1 (6 bases). Germline assignment: CDR1 SGHTA and CDR2 FQGTGA. The length of the CDR3 is 15 residues. V gave up 0 bases and J gave up 3 bases, with 10 bases separating them. The CDR3 protein is CASSLTGGPTDTQYF. The CDR3 DNA follows: TGTGCCAGCAGCTTAACAGGGGGTCCTACAGATACGCAGTATTTT.

The V call is TRBV11-2, the J call TRBJ2-1; tentative D call: TRBD1 (5 bases). The assigned J gene may be wrong: the sequence end matches TRBJ2-7 better. The CDR3 runs 18 residues. Germline V lookup: CDR1 SGHAT, CDR2 FQNNGV. In nucleotides, the CDR3 is TGTGCCAGCAGCTTAGGTCCGGTAGGGGATATCGTTAACAATGAGCAGTACTTC. Protein sequence: CASSLGPVGDIVNNEQYF.

This clonotype was picked up one time. As DNA, the CDR3 is TGCAGCGTTAGACGAGCGGGTGCCAAAAACATTCAGTACTTC. Its protein product is CSVRRAGAKNIQYF. V gene TRBV29-1 combines with J gene TRBJ2-4, with a possible D match to TRBD2 (6 bases). Trimming removed 5 bases from V and 1 base from J, with 12 bases in between. Germline CDR1 and CDR2: SQVTM and ANQGSEA. The CDR3 sequence is 14 residues long.

The chain uses TRBV5-1 and TRBJ1-5; TRBD1 aligns across 12 bases. The CDR3 extends over 15 amino acids. CDR1 SGHRS and CDR2 YFSETQ come from the germline V gene. J gave up 6 bases and V 4 bases, and 5 bases lay outside the gene matches. CDR3 sequence: CASSEGTGGGQPQHF. The CDR3 region has the DNA TGCGCCAGCAGCGAAGGGACAGGGGGCGGTCAGCCCCAGCATTTT.

This clonotype was seen a few times. The V gene is TRBV7-9, the J gene TRBJ2-1, with 10 bases matching TRBD2. V trimming: 5 bases; J trimming: 8 bases; junction bases outside the gene matches: 9. Looked up from germline, CDR1 is SEHNR and CDR2 is FQNEAQ (reference sequence). This CDR3 comprises 15 residues. CDR3 DNA sequence: TGTGCCAGCAGCCCCGGGACTAGCGCGGGCGATGAGCAGTTCTTC. Its protein is CASSPGTSAGDEQFF.

As for this clonotype: A much more abundant neighbour one base away suggests this may be a read error. The genes are TRBV20-1 and TRBJ2-1, with 7 bases that match TRBD2. The germline gives CDR1 DFQATT, CDR2 SNEGSKA (reference sequence). The trim removed 3 bases at V and 3 bases at J, leaving 2 bases unmatched. This CDR3 contains 13 residues. The CDR3 spells CSASASGYNEQFF. The CDR3 nucleotides are TGCAGTGCTAGTGCTAGCGGCTACAATGAGCAGTTCTTC.

This clonotype was counted a few times. This chain uses TRBV5-1 with TRBJ2-5; 10 bases fit TRBD2. The trim removed 4 bases at V and 5 bases at J, leaving 8 bases unmatched. In germline, CDR1 is SGHRS, CDR2 YFSETQ. This CDR3 comprises 15 residues. The CDR3 DNA follows: TGCGCCAGCAGCCAAAGCGGGGGGGATGGCGAGACCCAGTACTTC. Amino acids: CASSQSGGDGETQYF.

This chain uses TRBV30 with TRBJ1-2, with TRBD1 matching over 8 bases. The V gene end was trimmed by 2 bases and the J gene end by 5 bases; junction bases not matched to a gene: 7. Germline V lookup: CDR1 GTSNPN, CDR2 SVGIG (reference sequence). CDR3 length: 14 amino acids. The CDR3 DNA sequence: TGTGCCTGGAGTACCCGGACAGGGAGGTATGGCTACACCTTC. Protein: CAWSTRTGRYGYTF.

The rearrangement uses TRBV10-3 and TRBJ2-1; maybe TRBD2 (5 bases). Germline assignment: CDR1 ENHRY and CDR2 SYGVKD. CDR3 length: 14 residues. The V gene lost 4 bases and the J gene lost 4 bases, with 11 bases spanning the gap. The CDR3 spells CAISAGSNYNEQFF. The CDR3 region has the DNA TGTGCCATCAGTGCGGGATCAAATTACAATGAGCAGTTCTTC.

This clonotype came up many times. The gene calls are TRBV18 and TRBJ1-2; TRBD1 is a possible D gene (6 bases). This CDR3 is built from 12 residues. V lost 3 bases to trimming and J lost 8 bases, with 10 bases between them. From germline, CDR1 is KGHSH and CDR2 LQKENI. The DNA for the CDR3 is TGTGCCAGCTCACCCACAGGGAGCGGCTACACCTTC. It encodes CASSPTGSGYTF.

The chain uses TRBV20-1 and TRBJ2-7; no firm D call. V was pared by 5 bases and J by 3 bases, with 11 bases between. CDR1 is DFQATT and CDR2 is SNEGSKA in the germline V gene (reference sequence). There are 12 residues in the CDR3. The CDR3 is CSAFGTYYEQYF. For the CDR3, the DNA is TGCAGTGCTTTCGGCACTTACTACGAGCAGTACTTC.

The J gene is TRBJ2-5, the V gene TRBV9; 8 nucleotides match TRBD1. Germline V gives CDR1 SGDLS, CDR2 YYNGEE. V gave up 1 base and J gave up 6 bases; unmatched junction bases: 8. CDR3 length: 15 amino acids. The CDR3 nucleotides read TGTGCCAGCAGCGTAAGCTGGACAGGGCGGAAGACCCAGTACTTC. The encoded protein is CASSVSWTGRKTQYF.

As regards this clonotype: At one end, the junction sequence differs from germline, possibly due to a read error. This chain links TRBV5-1 with TRBJ1-4; TRBD1 matches 7 bases. Per the germline V gene, CDR1 is SGHRS and CDR2 is YFSETQ. This CDR3 has 15 residues. This chain's CDR3 is CASSPLWDSNEKRFF. The CDR3 DNA is TGCGCCAGCAGCCCGCTCTGGGACAGTAATGAAAAACGGTTTTTT. Full variable domain (outside the CDR3, taken from reference TRBV5-1 and TRBJ1-4): KAGVTQTPRYLIKTRGQQVTLSCSPISGHRSVSWYQQTPGQGLQFLFEYFSETQRNKGNFPGRFSGRQFSNSRSEMNVSTLELGDSALYLCASSPLWDSNEKRFFGSGTQLSVL.